Each of the 21 T cell receptor beta chains below was sequenced from the same sample in a study of OX40 agonist ivuxolimab in advanced cancers. Library preparation employed the immunoSEQ multiplex PCR assay. The source is immuneACCESS, and TCRdb retained only in-frame sequences with V and J called. Part of the clones is not carried over; for the studies checked, unresolved V genes explain less than half of this, and the remainder is unexplained. Present in this sample are tens of thousands of clones, 70% to 90% of which were seen just once. The top ten constitute more than 50% of the sample. The sample was CD4+ or CD8+ T cells sorted from blood, taken in a trial of the OX40 agonist ivuxolimab. The receptors were sampled from an adult with an advanced solid tumor such as melanoma, head and neck, liver or kidney cancer.

This rearrangement joins TRBV10-2 to TRBJ2-7, with 9 bases identical to TRBD1. Per the germline V gene, CDR1 is WSHSY and CDR2 is SAAADI. With 0 bases clipped from V and 3 bases from J, the junction kept 9 bases outside the gene matches. This CDR3 has 17 residues. The CDR3 protein is CASSESGPGTGNYEQYF. The CDR3, as DNA: TGCGCCAGCAGTGAGTCGGGACCCGGGACAGGGAACTACGAGCAGTACTTC.

This clone was seen a few times. CDR3 nucleotides: TGTGCCAGTAGTAATACAGGGGGCGCGTTGGTCGAGCAGTACTTC. Translation gives CASSNTGGALVEQYF. This chain links TRBV19 with TRBJ2-7; 9 bases line up with TRBD1. V shed 4 bases and J 6 bases; nucleotides not matched to a gene: 10. The V gene's germline CDR1 is LNHDA and CDR2 SQIVND (reference sequence). The CDR3 loop spans 15 amino acids.

The count of this clone is one. The chain employs TRBV30 and TRBJ2-7; D is unclear. Germline V gene data show CDR1 as GTSNPN and CDR2 as SVGIG (reference sequence). V shed 0 bases and J shed 4 bases, with 10 bases lying between them. The CDR3 consists of 13 residues. The CDR3 coding sequence is TGTGCCTGGAGTGTGTTGTCTGGATACGAGCAGTACTTC. Translated, it gives CAWSVLSGYEQYF.

This clone was counted only a few times. V and J are TRBV28 and TRBJ1-6; unclear D gene. The germline V gene encodes CDR1 MDHEN and CDR2 SYDVKM. The V gene lost 6 bases and the J gene lost 7 bases, with 10 bases spanning the gap. This CDR3 spans 13 amino acids. The CDR3 nucleotides read TGTGCCAGCAGCAGGACTCTGAATTCACCCCTCCACTTT. It translates to CASSRTLNSPLHF.

The genes are TRBV7-6 and TRBJ2-1; D remains ambiguous. Germline assignment: CDR1 SGHVS and CDR2 FNYEAQ. V was cut by 1 base and J by 9 bases, with 7 bases left in between. The CDR3 is 12 residues long. The CDR3 coding sequence is TGTGCCAGCAGCTTAGTAGGTAGTGAGCAGTTCTTC. Translation gives CASSLVGSEQFF.

By frequency in the sample, this clone is medium-sized (0.01 to 0.1%). The chain combines TRBV27 with TRBJ1-5; no reliable D call. The CDR3 runs to 14 residues. Germline V gene lookup returns CDR1 MNHEY and CDR2 SMNVEV (reference sequence). V was shortened by 4 bases and J by 6 bases, with 13 bases between the two germline ends. CDR3 nucleotides: TGTGCCAGCAGTTCATCTTCCAGGAGTCAGCCCCAGCATTTT. Protein sequence: CASSSSSRSQPQHF.

V gene TRBV5-1 combines with J gene TRBJ1-5, with unresolved D. The V end was cut by 0 bases, the J end by 4 bases, with 8 bases between. The CDR3 extends over 14 amino acids. Per the germline V gene, CDR1 is SGHRS and CDR2 is YFSETQ. The CDR3 coding sequence is TGCGCCAGCAGCTTGGCCCCTGGGAATCAGCCCCAGCATTTT. Its translation is CASSLAPGNQPQHF.

V usage is TRBV11-2 and J usage is TRBJ2-2, with D hard to call. Germline CDR1 reads SGHAT; CDR2 reads FQNNGV. The germline V and J ends were trimmed by 4 bases and 3 bases, with 9 bases remaining between them. The CDR3 is 14 amino acids. CDR3 nucleotides: TGTGCCAGCAGCTCCCGGGCCGACACCGGGGAGCTGTTTTTT. Encoded protein: CASSSRADTGELFF.

V usage is TRBV6-5 and J usage is TRBJ1-1; D is uncertain. The CDR3 extends over 13 amino acids. Per germline, CDR1 MNHEY and CDR2 SVGAGI. Trimming shortened V by 6 bases and J by 0 bases, and 8 bases separated the two germline ends. The CDR3 sequence is CASRPDLNTEAFF. CDR3 DNA: TGTGCCAGCAGGCCCGACTTGAACACTGAAGCTTTCTTT.

Written as DNA, the CDR3 is TGTGCCAGCAGCTTTTTCGGCGGCCCAGGGACCAACTATAATTCACCCCTCCACTTT. Protein product: CASSFFGGPGTNYNSPLHF. V is TRBV11-1 and J is TRBJ1-6; TRBD1 is a possible D gene (5 bases). CDR3 length equals 19 residues. Germline CDR1 and CDR2: SGHAT and FQDESV (reference sequence). The V and J ends lost 3 bases and 3 bases respectively, with 21 bases between them.

The rearrangement uses TRBV19 and TRBJ1-1, with 8 bases that match TRBD1. With V trimmed by 8 bases and J by 4 bases, 9 bases remained unmatched. CDR1 is LNHDA, CDR2 SQIVND, per germline (reference sequence). The CDR3 spans 14 residues. CDR3 sequence: CASHQGAGGTEAFF. The CDR3 DNA reads as TGTGCCAGTCATCAGGGGGCTGGGGGCACTGAAGCTTTCTTT.

This sequence joins TRBV4-2 and TRBJ1-4; TRBD1 is a possible D gene (5 bases). Trimming took off 1 base at V and 3 bases at J, with 12 bases between the two ends. Per the germline V gene, CDR1 is LGHNA and CDR2 is YNFKEQ. This CDR3 region has 16 residues. CDR3 sequence: CASSQVDRASNEKLFF. CDR3 coding DNA: TGTGCCAGCAGCCAAGTCGACAGAGCCTCTAATGAAAAACTGTTTTTT.

This clone was detected a few times. The chain combines TRBV7-9 with TRBJ1-4; TRBD1 aligns across 10 bases. The junction had 7 bases not matched to a gene; V was cut back by 6 bases and J by 3 bases. This CDR3 spans 16 amino acids. Germline V gene data show CDR1 as SEHNR and CDR2 as FQNEAQ (reference sequence). The CDR3: CASRLGTGVANEKLFF. CDR3 DNA: TGTGCCAGCAGGCTGGGGACAGGGGTTGCTAATGAAAAACTGTTTTTT.

J is TRBJ2-7 and V is TRBV19; D is unresolved. Germline-derived CDR1 and CDR2 are LNHDA and SQIVND (reference sequence). Trimming pared 3 bases from V and 1 base from J, leaving 10 bases between. The CDR3 totals 14 residues. Written as DNA, the CDR3 is TGTGCCAGTAGTATCACAATTAGATCCTACGAGCAGTACTTC. Protein product: CASSITIRSYEQYF.

The CDR3 region is CASSLINRGSEQYF. The DNA for the CDR3 is TGTGCCAGCAGCCTAATTAACAGGGGTAGCGAGCAGTACTTC. This chain uses TRBV27 with TRBJ2-7; 7 bases are a match to TRBD1. V shed 6 bases and J 6 bases; nucleotides not matched to a gene: 11. CDR3 length: 14 amino acids. Germline CDR1 reads MNHEY; CDR2 reads SMNVEV (reference sequence).

This clone was seen a handful of times. The rearrangement joins TRBV7-9 to TRBJ2-3; the match to TRBD1 covers 7 bases. V lost 5 bases, J lost 2 bases, and 10 bases stayed unmatched. Germline loops: CDR1 SEHNR, CDR2 FQNEAQ (reference sequence). The CDR3 is 16 amino acids. CDR3 DNA sequence: TGTGCCAGCAGCCCCCCGAGCAGGGGGTACACAGATACGCAGTATTTT. Protein product: CASSPPSRGYTDTQYF.

The chain uses TRBV27 and TRBJ1-1; no definite D call. V lost 2 bases and J 0 bases, leaving 4 bases between the germline ends. The germline gives CDR1 MNHEY, CDR2 SMNVEV (reference sequence). This CDR3 region has 13 residues. For the CDR3, the DNA is TGTGCCAGCAGTTTAGCGATGAACACTGAAGCTTTCTTT. Translation: CASSLAMNTEAFF.

The gene calls are TRBV4-1 and TRBJ2-7; D may correspond to TRBD1 or TRBD2 (5 bases each). Germline-derived CDR1 and CDR2 are MGHRA and YSYEKL. This CDR3 has 19 residues. Trimming shortened V by 4 bases and J by 0 bases, and 25 bases separated the two germline ends. This CDR3 reads CASSLRDDSTTPSSYEQYF. The CDR3 nucleotides are TGCGCCAGCAGCCTTAGGGACGACAGTACCACCCCGAGCTCCTACGAGCAGTACTTC.

This chain links TRBV6-4 with TRBJ2-1, with a weak D call TRBD1 (6 bases). With 7 bases removed from V and 5 bases from J, the gap between germline ends came to 18 bases. The CDR3 covers 15 residues. CDR1 and CDR2 from the germline V gene are MRHNA and SNTAGT. CDR3 DNA sequence: TGTGCCAGCAACCGACAGGATATAGTAGACAATGAGCAGTTCTTC. This encodes CASNRQDIVDNEQFF.

This chain connects TRBV29-1 to TRBJ2-1; possibly TRBD2 for D (6 bases). The V and J ends lost 4 bases and 4 bases respectively, with 11 bases between them. Per germline, CDR1 SQVTM and CDR2 ANQGSEA. This CDR3 contains 13 residues. CDR3 sequence reads: CSVAGGLYNEQFF. CDR3 sequence (DNA): TGCAGCGTTGCCGGCGGACTATACAATGAGCAGTTCTTC.

Notes on this clone: In the same sample, other DNA sequences code for this CDR3. The chain carries TRBV7-3 and TRBJ2-7; TRBD1 or TRBD2 may be the D gene (5 bases each). Germline assignment: CDR1 SGHTA and CDR2 FQGTGA. Trimming cost V 6 bases and J 2 bases, with 8 bases left between them. This CDR3 has 12 amino acids. For the CDR3, the DNA is TGTGCCAGCAGGTTGGGACCCTACGAGCAGTACTTC. As protein: CASRLGPYEQYF.